Following are 9 T cell receptor beta chains from one sample sequenced in a study of blood T cell repertoires in COVID-19. The assay was immunoSEQ multiplex PCR, and TCRdb's table has in-frame clones only and misses some. The table records 250,000 to 300,000 clones, more than 75% of them present only once. Source material: PBMCs or T cells enriched from blood (not recorded which). These TCRs come from a woman between 40 and 55 years old with acute COVID-19.

This clone was recorded only once. The CDR3 loop reads CASSQEEGMVYTF. CDR3 nucleotide sequence: TGCGCCAGCAGCCAAGAAGAGGGTATGGTCTACACCTTC. This chain uses TRBV4-1 with TRBJ1-2; D gene ambiguous. In germline, CDR1 is MGHRA, CDR2 YSYEKL. V gave up 0 bases and J gave up 10 bases, with 12 bases separating them. This CDR3 is built from 13 residues.

This clone was seen a few times. This chain joins TRBV3-1 (or the pseudogene TRBV3-2) and TRBJ2-2; the D gene is possibly TRBD2 (5 bases). The CDR3 is 16 amino acids. V gave up 5 bases and J gave up 4 bases, with 17 bases separating them. The germline V gene encodes CDR1 LGHDT and CDR2 YNNKEL (reference sequence). The chain's CDR3 is CASSAKAELVTGELFF. DNA for the CDR3: TGTGCCAGCAGCGCGAAGGCCGAACTAGTCACCGGGGAGCTGTTTTTT.

This clone has only a few counts. This sample also contains other DNA sequences that code for the same CDR3. The J gene is TRBJ2-5, the V gene TRBV7-9, with TRBD1 matching 10 bases. In germline, CDR1 is SEHNR, CDR2 FQNEAQ (reference sequence). The CDR3 runs 14 residues. J was trimmed by 5 bases and V by 4 bases; bases with no gene match: 4. The CDR3 bases are TGTGCCAGCAGCTCGACAGGGGGCGACGAGACCCAGTACTTC. Translation gives CASSSTGGDETQYF.

The V and J genes are TRBV7-2 and TRBJ2-7, with 11 bases lining up with TRBD2. V lost 5 bases and J lost 2; bases outside the gene matches: 5. Germline lookup yields CDR1 SGHTA and CDR2 FQGNSA. The length of the CDR3 is 15 residues. The CDR3 sequence: CASSPGTSGTYEQYF. CDR3 DNA sequence: TGTGCCAGCAGCCCGGGGACTAGCGGCACCTACGAGCAGTACTTC.

In its sample, this clone was seen once. The J gene is TRBJ2-1, the V gene TRBV4-3; possibly TRBD1 for D (5 bases). Germline V CDR1 and CDR2: LGHNA, YSLEER. This CDR3 has 17 residues. V lost 4 bases, J lost 3 bases, and 19 bases lay in between. The CDR3 DNA reads as TGCGCCAGCAGCCGTCTTCTTGGGCAGGGATTCTACAATGAGCAGTTCTTC. Amino acid sequence: CASSRLLGQGFYNEQFF.

V gene TRBV2 combines with J gene TRBJ1-2; 7 bases align to TRBD1. The CDR3 is made up of 13 amino acids. Germline trimming cut 10 bases from V and 7 bases from J; bases unmatched to any gene: 12. Per germline, CDR1 SNHLY and CDR2 FYNNEI. CDR3 residues: CATSRQGLSGYTF. The CDR3 nucleotides read TGTGCCACCTCCCGACAGGGATTGAGTGGCTACACCTTC. The full variable domain, in which reference TRBV2 and TRBJ1-2 provide the parts outside the CDR3, is EPEVTQTPSHQVTQMGQEVILRCVPISNHLYFYWYRQILGQKVEFLVSFYNNEISEKSEIFDDQFSVERPDGSNFTLKIRSTKLEDSAMYFCATSRQGLSGYTFGSGTRLTVV.

The chain carries TRBV7-9 and TRBJ1-6; possible D gene TRBD1, 6 bases. The CDR3 length is 15 residues. Looked up from germline, CDR1 is SEHNR and CDR2 is FQNEAQ (reference sequence). V lost 5 bases to trimming and J lost 8 bases, with 16 bases between them. CDR3 coding DNA: TGTGCCAGCAGCCGCCTCGGAGAGGGGGATTCACCCCTCCACTTT. Protein product: CASSRLGEGDSPLHF.

The genes are TRBV4-2 and TRBJ1-5, with 7 bases lining up with TRBD1. The germline CDR1 and CDR2 sequences are LGHNA and YNFKEQ. V shed 0 bases and J 3 bases; nucleotides not matched to a gene: 5. This CDR3 is built from 16 residues. The CDR3 loop is CASSQEGGRDNQPQHF. CDR3 bases: TGTGCCAGCAGCCAAGAAGGGGGCAGGGACAATCAGCCCCAGCATTTT.

The chain employs TRBV5-1 and TRBJ1-4, with 7 bases identical to TRBD1. This CDR3 is built from 16 residues. The V and J ends lost 4 bases and 0 bases, in that order; junction bases with no gene match: 6. Per germline, CDR1 SGHRS and CDR2 YFSETQ. CDR3 residues: CASSSGQAATNEKLFF. The CDR3 DNA sequence: TGCGCCAGCAGCAGCGGACAGGCGGCAACTAATGAAAAACTGTTTTTT.